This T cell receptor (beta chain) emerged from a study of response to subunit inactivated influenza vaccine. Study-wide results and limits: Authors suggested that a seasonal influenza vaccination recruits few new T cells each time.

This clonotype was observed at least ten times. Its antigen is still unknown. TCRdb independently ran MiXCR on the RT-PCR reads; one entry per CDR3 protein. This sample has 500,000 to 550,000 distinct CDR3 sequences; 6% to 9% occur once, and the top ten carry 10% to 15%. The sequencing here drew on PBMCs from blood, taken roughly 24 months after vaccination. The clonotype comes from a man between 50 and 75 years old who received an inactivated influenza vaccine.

The CDR3 sequence: CSAGITGEQNSPLHF. The CDR3, as DNA: TGCAGTGCCGGAATTACAGGGGAGCAGAATTCACCCCTCCACTTT. The chain is built from TRBV20-1 and TRBJ1-6; 7 positions match TRBD1. This CDR3 is built from 15 residues. The germline gives CDR1 DFQATT, CDR2 SNEGSKA (reference sequence). V was clipped by 6 bases and J by 7 bases; unmatched bases: 12.